This T cell receptor (beta chain) was retrieved from a study of shared clonotypes between healthy human individuals. The CDR3 spans 13 residues. Trimming cost V 5 bases and J 5 bases, with 9 bases left between them. Germline CDR1 reads MNHEY; CDR2 reads SVGAGI. The data were produced by immunoSEQ multiplex PCR, yet TCRdb's version contains in-frame clones alone and is incomplete. This table holds nearly 1,000,000 clones, less than 85% found once. Healthy HIV-negative adults without recent acute infections or vaccinations served as donors. The sequence was obtained from a man aged 18 to 30 in good health. The chain is built from TRBV6-5 and TRBJ2-2; either TRBD1 or TRBD2 may supply D (5 bases each). Sequences were obtained from memory CD4+ T cells sorted from blood. The subset is: CD45RA-negative fraction. CDR3 loop: CASSLGRTGELFF. The CDR3 nucleotides read TGTGCCAGCAGTCTGGGACGGACCGGGGAGCTGTTTTTT.